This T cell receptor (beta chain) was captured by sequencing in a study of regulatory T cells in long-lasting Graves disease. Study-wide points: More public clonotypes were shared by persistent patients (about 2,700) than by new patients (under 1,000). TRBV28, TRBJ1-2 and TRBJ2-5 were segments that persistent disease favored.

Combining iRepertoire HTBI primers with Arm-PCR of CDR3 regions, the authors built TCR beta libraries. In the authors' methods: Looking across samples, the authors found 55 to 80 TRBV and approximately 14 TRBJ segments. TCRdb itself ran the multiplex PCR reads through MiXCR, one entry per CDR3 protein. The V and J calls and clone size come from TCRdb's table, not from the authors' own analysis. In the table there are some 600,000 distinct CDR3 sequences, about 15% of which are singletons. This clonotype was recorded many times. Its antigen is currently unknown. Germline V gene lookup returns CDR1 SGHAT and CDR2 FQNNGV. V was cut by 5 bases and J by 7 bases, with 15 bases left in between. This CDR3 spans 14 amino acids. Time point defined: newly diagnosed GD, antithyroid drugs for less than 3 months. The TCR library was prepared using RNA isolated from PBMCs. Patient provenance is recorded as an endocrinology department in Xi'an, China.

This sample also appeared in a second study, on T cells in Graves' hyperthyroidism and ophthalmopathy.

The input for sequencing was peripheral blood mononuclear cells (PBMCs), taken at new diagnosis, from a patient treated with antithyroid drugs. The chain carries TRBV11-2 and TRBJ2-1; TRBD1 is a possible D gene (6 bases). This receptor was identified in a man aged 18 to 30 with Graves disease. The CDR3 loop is CASSLGTSGNEQFF. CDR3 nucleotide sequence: TGTGCCAGCAGCCTGGGGACATCCGGAAATGAGCAGTTCTTC.